This is a list of T cell receptor beta chains from one sample in a study of blood T cells in healthy people across ages. In TCRdb, the 5' RACE reads were re-called with MiXCR into one record per CDR3 protein. The sample yields over 600,000 distinct CDR3 sequences, 35% to 50% seen once. What was sequenced was blood. The receptors shown here come from a man older than 75 in good health. Both conserved end residues are part of each CDR3. A D gene is named only where the DNA matches it firmly. Part of the rows lack a size; the others show once, few, many or a class for expanded clones.

abundance	v_gene	j_gene	len	d_gene	CDR3aa	CDR3nt
many	TRBV20-1	TRBJ2-4	16	NA	CSASGEPGPRVNIQYF	TGCAGTGCTAGTGGGGAACCGGGACCCCGGGTAAACATTCAGTACTTC
many	TRBV28	TRBJ2-1	15	TRBD2	CASSRYSGIYNEQFF	TGTGCCAGCAGTCGATATAGCGGGATTTACAATGAGCAGTTCTTC
NA	TRBV20-1	TRBJ2-7	15	TRBD2	CSAHHSGVLTYEQYF	TGCAGTGCTCACCATAGCGGGGTACTTACTTACGAGCAGTACTTC
many	TRBV7-9	TRBJ2-7	16	NA	CASSLEFAIRPYEQYF	TGTGCCAGCAGCTTAGAGTTTGCTATCAGACCCTACGAGCAGTACTTC
NA	TRBV20-1	TRBJ2-5	14	TRBD1	CSVPTGYSIETQYF	TGCAGTGTCCCGACAGGGTATTCTATTGAGACCCAGTACTTC
many	TRBV11-3	TRBJ1-6	15	TRBD1	CASSYSGTENSPLHF	TGTGCCAGCAGCTATTCCGGGACAGAAAATTCACCCCTCCACTTT
NA	TRBV5-1	TRBJ2-5	14	NA	CASSFNHLVDEQYF	TGCGCCAGCAGCTTCAATCATTTGGTCGATGAGCAGTACTTC
NA	TRBV7-8	TRBJ2-1	16	NA	CVSSLPSQSSYNEQFF	TGTGTCAGCAGCTTACCTAGCCAGAGCTCCTACAATGAGCAGTTCTTC
few	TRBV20-1	TRBJ2-1	17	NA	CSARPFWTPVRYNEQFF	TGCAGTGCTAGGCCGTTTTGGACTCCTGTCAGGTACAATGAGCAGTTCTTC
many	TRBV20-1	TRBJ2-3	15	TRBD1	CSARVGGAGQGTQYF	TGCAGTGCTAGAGTTGGAGGGGCGGGACAGGGTACGCAGTATTTT
NA	TRBV7-2	TRBJ1-2	14	NA	CAGSPTTANYGYTF	TGTGCCGGCAGCCCCACCACCGCTAACTATGGCTACACCTTC
NA	TRBV20-1	TRBJ2-4	17	NA	CSARASTSEGVRNEQYF	TGCAGTGCTAGAGCCTCTACTAGCGAGGGGGTTCGGAATGAGCAGTACTTC
NA	TRBV12-3/TRBV12-4	TRBJ1-4	13	NA	CASTLNGAEKLFF	TGTGCCAGCACGCTCAATGGGGCCGAAAAACTGTTTTTT
NA	TRBV30	TRBJ2-1	14	TRBD2	CAWTAGVGYNEQFF	TGTGCCTGGACGGCGGGAGTCGGATACAATGAGCAGTTCTTC
many	TRBV29-1	TRBJ2-5	12	TRBD1	CSAYRGPETQYF	TGCAGCGCCTACAGGGGTCCAGAGACCCAGTACTTC
once	TRBV7-6	TRBJ2-1	14	TRBD2	CASSFGTRDNEQFF	TGTGCCAGCAGCTTTGGGACTAGAGACAATGAGCAGTTCTTC
NA	TRBV5-5	TRBJ2-7	16	TRBD2	CASSWGTSGSYDEQYF	TGTGCCAGCAGCTGGGGGACTAGCGGCTCCTACGATGAGCAGTACTTC